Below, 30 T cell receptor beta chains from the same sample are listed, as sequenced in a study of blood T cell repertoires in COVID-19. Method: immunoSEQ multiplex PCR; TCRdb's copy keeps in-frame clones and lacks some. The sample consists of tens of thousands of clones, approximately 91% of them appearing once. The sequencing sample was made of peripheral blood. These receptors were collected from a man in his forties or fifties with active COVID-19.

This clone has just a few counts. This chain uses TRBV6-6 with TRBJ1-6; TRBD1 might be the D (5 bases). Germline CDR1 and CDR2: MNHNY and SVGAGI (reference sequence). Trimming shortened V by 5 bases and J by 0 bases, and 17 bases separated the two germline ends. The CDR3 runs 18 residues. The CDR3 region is CASSPRGVGSSYNSPLHF. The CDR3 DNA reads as TGTGCCAGCAGTCCTCGGGGGGTAGGGAGCTCCTATAATTCACCCCTCCACTTT.

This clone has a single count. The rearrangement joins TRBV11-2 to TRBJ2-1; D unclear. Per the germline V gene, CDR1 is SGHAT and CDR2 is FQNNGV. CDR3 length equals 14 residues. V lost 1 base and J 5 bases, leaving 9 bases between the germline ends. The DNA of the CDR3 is TGTGCCAGCAGCTTAGGCACAGCCAACAATGAGCAGTTCTTC. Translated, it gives CASSLGTANNEQFF. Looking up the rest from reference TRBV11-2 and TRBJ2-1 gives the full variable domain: EAGVAQSPRYKIIEKRQSVAFWCNPISGHATLYWYQQILGQGPKLLIQFQNNGVVDDSQLPKDRFSAERLKGVDSTLKIQPAKLEDSAVYLCASSLGTANNEQFFGPGTRLTVL.

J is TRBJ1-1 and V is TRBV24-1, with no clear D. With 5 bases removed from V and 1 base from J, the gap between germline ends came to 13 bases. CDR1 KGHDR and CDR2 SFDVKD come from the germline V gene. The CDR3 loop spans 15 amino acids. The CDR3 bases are TGTGCCACCAGTGCCAGAGGGCTGGCGAACACTGAAGCTTTCTTT. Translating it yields CATSARGLANTEAFF.

CDR3 residues: CATWDNPGLAGLYEQFF. DNA of the CDR3: TGTGCCACCTGGGACAACCCGGGACTAGCGGGTCTATATGAGCAGTTCTTC. The chain carries TRBV10-3 and TRBJ2-1; 12 nucleotides agree with TRBD2. From germline, CDR1 is ENHRY and CDR2 SYGVKD. V lost 10 bases to trimming and J lost 8 bases; unmatched junction nucleotides: 18. The CDR3 spans 17 residues.

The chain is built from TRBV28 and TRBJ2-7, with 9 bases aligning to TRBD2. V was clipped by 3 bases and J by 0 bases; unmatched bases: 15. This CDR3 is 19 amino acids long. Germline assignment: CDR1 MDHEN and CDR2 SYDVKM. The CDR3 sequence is CASSFQAGGESKTSYEQYF. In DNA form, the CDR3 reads TGTGCCAGCAGTTTCCAAGCGGGAGGCGAATCCAAAACCTCCTACGAGCAGTACTTC.

The CDR3 loop is CASSPGSQGGYTF. The CDR3 DNA follows: TGTGCCAGCAGCCCCGGCTCCCAGGGTGGCTACACCTTC. This chain connects TRBV7-9 to TRBJ1-2; a weak D match, TRBD1 (5 bases). V lost 5 bases and J 7 bases, leaving 14 bases between the germline ends. The CDR3 loop spans 13 amino acids. CDR1 is SEHNR, CDR2 FQNEAQ, per germline (reference sequence).

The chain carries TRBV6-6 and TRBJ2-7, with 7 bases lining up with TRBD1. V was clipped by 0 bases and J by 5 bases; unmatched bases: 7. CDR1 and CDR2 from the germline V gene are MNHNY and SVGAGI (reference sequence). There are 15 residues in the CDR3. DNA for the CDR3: TGTGCCAGCAGTTACTCAGGGGGCACCCCTAACGAGCAGTACTTC. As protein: CASSYSGGTPNEQYF.

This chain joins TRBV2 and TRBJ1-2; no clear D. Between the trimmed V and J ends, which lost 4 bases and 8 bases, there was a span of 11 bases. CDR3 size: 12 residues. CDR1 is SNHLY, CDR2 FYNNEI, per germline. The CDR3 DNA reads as TGTGCCAGCAGTGGTCGGGAAGGCGGCTACACCTTC. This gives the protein CASSGREGGYTF.

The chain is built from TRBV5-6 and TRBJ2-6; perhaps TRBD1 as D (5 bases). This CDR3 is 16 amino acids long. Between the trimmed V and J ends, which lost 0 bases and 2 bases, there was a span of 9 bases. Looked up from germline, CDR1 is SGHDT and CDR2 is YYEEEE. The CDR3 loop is CASSLARETGANVLTF. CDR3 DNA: TGTGCCAGCAGCTTGGCCAGGGAAACTGGGGCCAACGTCCTGACTTTC.

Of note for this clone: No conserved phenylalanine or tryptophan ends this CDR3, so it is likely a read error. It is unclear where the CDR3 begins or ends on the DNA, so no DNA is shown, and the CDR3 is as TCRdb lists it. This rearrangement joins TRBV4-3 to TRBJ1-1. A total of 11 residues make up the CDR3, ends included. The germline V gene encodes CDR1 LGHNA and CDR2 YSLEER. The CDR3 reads CASSQDRRDGH.

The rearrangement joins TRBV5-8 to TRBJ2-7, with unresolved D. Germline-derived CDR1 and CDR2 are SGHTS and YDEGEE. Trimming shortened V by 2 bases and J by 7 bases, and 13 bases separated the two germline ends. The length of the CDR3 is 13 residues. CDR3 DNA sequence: TGTGCCAGCAGCTTTGGAGCTACGTGGGAGCAGTACTTC. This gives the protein CASSFGATWEQYF.

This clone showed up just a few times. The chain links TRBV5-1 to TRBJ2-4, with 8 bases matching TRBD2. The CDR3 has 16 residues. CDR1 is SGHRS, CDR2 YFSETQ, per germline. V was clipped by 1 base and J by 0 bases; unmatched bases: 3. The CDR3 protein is CASSLHSGTAKNIQYF. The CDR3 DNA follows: TGCGCCAGCAGCTTGCATAGCGGGACAGCCAAAAACATTCAGTACTTC. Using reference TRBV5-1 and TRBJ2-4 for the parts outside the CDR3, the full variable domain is KAGVTQTPRYLIKTRGQQVTLSCSPISGHRSVSWYQQTPGQGLQFLFEYFSETQRNKGNFPGRFSGRQFSNSRSEMNVSTLELGDSALYLCASSLHSGTAKNIQYFGAGTRLSVL.

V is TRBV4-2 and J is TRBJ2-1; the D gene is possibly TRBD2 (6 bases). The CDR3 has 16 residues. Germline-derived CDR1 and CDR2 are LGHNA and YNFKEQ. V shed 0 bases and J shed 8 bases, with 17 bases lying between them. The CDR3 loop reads CASSQEEIAVVYEQFF. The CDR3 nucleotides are TGTGCCAGCAGCCAAGAGGAGATAGCGGTTGTCTATGAGCAGTTCTTC.

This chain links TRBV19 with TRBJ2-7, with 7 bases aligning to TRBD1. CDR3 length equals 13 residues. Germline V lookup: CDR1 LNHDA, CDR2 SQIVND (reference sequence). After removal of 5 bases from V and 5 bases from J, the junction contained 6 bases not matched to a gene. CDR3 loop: CASSSRTGNEQYF. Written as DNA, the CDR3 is TGTGCCAGTAGTTCCCGGACAGGTAACGAGCAGTACTTC.

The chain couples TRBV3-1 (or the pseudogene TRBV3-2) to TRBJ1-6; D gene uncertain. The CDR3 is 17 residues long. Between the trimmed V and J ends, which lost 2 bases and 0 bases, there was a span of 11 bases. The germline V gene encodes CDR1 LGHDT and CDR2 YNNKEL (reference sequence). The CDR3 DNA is TGTGCCAGCAGCCAACCCCAGTTCAACTCCTATAATTCACCCCTCCACTTT. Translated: CASSQPQFNSYNSPLHF.

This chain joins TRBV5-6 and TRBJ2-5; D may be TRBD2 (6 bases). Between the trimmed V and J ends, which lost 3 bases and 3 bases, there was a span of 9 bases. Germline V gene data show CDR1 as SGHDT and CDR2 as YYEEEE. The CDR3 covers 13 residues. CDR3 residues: CASSSGLEETQYF. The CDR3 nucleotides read TGTGCCAGCAGCTCGGGACTCGAAGAGACCCAGTACTTC.

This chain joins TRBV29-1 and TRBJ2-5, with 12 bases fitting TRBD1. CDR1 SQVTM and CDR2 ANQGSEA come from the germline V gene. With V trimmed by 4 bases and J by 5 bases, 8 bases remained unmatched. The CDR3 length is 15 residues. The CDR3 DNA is TGCAGCGTTGTGGGACAGGGGGCAGTGGGGGAGACCCAGTACTTC. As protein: CSVVGQGAVGETQYF.

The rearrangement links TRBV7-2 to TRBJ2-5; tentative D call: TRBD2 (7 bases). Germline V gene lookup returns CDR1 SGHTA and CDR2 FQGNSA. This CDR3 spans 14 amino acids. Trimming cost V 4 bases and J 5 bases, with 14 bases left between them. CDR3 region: CASSSMGGRETQYF. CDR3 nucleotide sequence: TGTGCCAGCAGCTCGATGGGGGGGCGTGAGACCCAGTACTTC.

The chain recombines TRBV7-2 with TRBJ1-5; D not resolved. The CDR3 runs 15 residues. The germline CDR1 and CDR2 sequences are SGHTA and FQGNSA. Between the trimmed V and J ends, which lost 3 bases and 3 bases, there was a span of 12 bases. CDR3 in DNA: TGTGCCAGCAGCTTTTCGGCCGGACTCAATCAGCCCCAGCATTTT. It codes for CASSFSAGLNQPQHF.

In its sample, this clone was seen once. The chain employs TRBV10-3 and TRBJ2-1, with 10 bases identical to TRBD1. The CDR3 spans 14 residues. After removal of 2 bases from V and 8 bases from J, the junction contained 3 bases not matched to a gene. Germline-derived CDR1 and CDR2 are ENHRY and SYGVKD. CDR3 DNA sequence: TGTGCCATCAGTGAGGGGACAGGGGTCGATGAGCAGTTCTTC. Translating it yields CAISEGTGVDEQFF.

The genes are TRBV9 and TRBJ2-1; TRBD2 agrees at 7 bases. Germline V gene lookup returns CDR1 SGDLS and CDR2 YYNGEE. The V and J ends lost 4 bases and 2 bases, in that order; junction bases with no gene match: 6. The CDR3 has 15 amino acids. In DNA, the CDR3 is TGTGCCAGCAGCCCCCGGGACTACCCCTACAATGAGCAGTTCTTC. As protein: CASSPRDYPYNEQFF.

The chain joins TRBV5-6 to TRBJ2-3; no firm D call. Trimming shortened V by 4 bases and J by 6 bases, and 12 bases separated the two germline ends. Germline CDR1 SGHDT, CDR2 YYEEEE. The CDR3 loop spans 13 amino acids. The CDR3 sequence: CASSNSGLDTQYF. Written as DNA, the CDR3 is TGTGCCAGCAGCAATTCAGGTTTGGATACGCAGTATTTT.

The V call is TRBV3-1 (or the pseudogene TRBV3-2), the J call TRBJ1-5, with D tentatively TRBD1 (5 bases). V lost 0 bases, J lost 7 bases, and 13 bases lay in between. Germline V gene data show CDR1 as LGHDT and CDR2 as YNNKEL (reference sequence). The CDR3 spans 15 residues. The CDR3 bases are TGTGCCAGCAGCCAAGAAACGGGGGATCGGCAGCCCCAGCATTTT. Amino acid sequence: CASSQETGDRQPQHF.

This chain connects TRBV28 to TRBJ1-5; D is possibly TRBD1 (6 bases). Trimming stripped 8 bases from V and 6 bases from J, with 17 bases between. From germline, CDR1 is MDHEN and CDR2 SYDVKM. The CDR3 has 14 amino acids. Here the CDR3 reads CASHNYREGQPQHF. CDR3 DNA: TGTGCCAGCCATAATTACAGGGAGGGTCAGCCCCAGCATTTT.

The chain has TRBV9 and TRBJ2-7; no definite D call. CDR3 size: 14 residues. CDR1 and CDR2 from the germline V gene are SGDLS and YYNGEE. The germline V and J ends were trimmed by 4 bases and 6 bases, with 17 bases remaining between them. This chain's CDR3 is CASSPRVMTGEQYF. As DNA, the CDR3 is TGTGCCAGCAGCCCTCGGGTTATGACCGGCGAGCAGTACTTC.

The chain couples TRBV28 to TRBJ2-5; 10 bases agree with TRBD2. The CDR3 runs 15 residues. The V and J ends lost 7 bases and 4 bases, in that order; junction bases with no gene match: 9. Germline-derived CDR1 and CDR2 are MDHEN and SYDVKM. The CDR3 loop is CASNWSGRAGETQYF. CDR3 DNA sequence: TGTGCCAGCAATTGGAGCGGGAGGGCCGGAGAGACCCAGTACTTC. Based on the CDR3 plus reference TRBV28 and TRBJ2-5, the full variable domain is DVKVTQSSRYLVKRTGEKVFLECVQDMDHENMFWYRQDPGLGLRLIYFSYDVKMKEKGDIPEGYSVSREKKERFSLILESASTNQTSMYLCASNWSGRAGETQYFGPGTRLLVL.

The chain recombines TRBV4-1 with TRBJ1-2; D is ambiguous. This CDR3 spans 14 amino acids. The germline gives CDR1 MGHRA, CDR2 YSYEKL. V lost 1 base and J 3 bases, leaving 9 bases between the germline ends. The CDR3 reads CASSQATADYGYTF. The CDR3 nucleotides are TGCGCCAGCAGCCAAGCTACAGCAGACTATGGCTACACCTTC.

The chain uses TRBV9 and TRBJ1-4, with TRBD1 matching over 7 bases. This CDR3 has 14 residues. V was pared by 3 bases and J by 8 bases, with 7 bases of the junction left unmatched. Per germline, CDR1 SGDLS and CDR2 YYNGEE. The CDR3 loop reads CASSGDRMREKLFF. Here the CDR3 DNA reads TGTGCCAGCAGCGGGGACAGAATGAGGGAAAAACTGTTTTTT.

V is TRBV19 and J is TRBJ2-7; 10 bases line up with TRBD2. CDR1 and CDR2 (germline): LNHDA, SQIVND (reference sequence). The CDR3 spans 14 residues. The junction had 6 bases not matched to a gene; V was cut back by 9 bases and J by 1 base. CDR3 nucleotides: TGTGCCAGCCGGACTAGCGGAGCATCCTACGAGCAGTACTTC. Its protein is CASRTSGASYEQYF.

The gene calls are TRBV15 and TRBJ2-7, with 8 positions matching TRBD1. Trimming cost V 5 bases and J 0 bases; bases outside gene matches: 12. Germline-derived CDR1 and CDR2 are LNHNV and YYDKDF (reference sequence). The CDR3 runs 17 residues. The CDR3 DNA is TGTGCCACCAGCGGAAAAACGACAGGGGCCCGCTCCTACGAGCAGTACTTC. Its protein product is CATSGKTTGARSYEQYF.